One and the same sample provided the 31 T cell receptor beta chains below, sequenced in a study of T cell responses to AZD1222 COVID-19 vaccine. Clones were read by immunoSEQ multiplex PCR, and TCRdb kept only the in-frame ones, dropping some. The sample includes about 150,000 clones, about 93% of them seen just once. The starting material was peripheral blood, obtained on day 0 of AZD1222 vaccination. All receptors derive from an adult in good health.

This clone is judged large. V usage is TRBV4-1 and J usage is TRBJ2-4; D is uncertain. The CDR3 is made up of 15 amino acids. V gave up 4 bases and J gave up 6 bases, with 16 bases separating them. CDR1 and CDR2 (germline): MGHRA, YSYEKL. The CDR3 sequence is CASSPDQDWRNIQYF. CDR3 coding DNA: TGCGCCAGCAGCCCGGACCAAGATTGGAGAAACATTCAGTACTTC.

This chain connects TRBV4-1 to TRBJ2-7; 7 bases map to TRBD1. V lost 2 bases, J lost 1 base, and 5 bases stayed unmatched. Germline V gene lookup returns CDR1 MGHRA and CDR2 YSYEKL. This CDR3 is 15 amino acids long. In DNA, the CDR3 is TGCGCCAGCAGCCAAATCACAGGGGATTCCTACGAGCAGTACTTC. It specifies CASSQITGDSYEQYF.

This clone has more than one count but fewer than ten. V usage is TRBV5-1 and J usage is TRBJ2-2, with D unresolved. Trimming shortened V by 0 bases and J by 4 bases, and 10 bases separated the two germline ends. CDR3 length: 15 residues. The germline V gene has CDR1 SGHRS and CDR2 YFSETQ. The CDR3 DNA is TGCGCCAGCAGCTTGGGACACACGAGCACCGGGGAGCTGTTTTTT. Its protein product is CASSLGHTSTGELFF.

This clone was found once. The gene calls are TRBV27 and TRBJ1-5, with TRBD1 as a possible D gene (5 bases). Germline V gives CDR1 MNHEY, CDR2 SMNVEV (reference sequence). The V end lost 1 base, the J end lost 10 bases, and 8 bases lay between the germline ends. The CDR3 is made up of 12 amino acids. DNA of the CDR3: TGTGCCAGCAGTTTATTGGGGCACCCCCAGCATTTT. Its protein product is CASSLLGHPQHF.

The V and J genes are TRBV19 and TRBJ1-6; no reliable D call. Germline CDR1 LNHDA, CDR2 SQIVND (reference sequence). V lost 5 bases to trimming and J lost 10 bases, with 12 bases between them. The CDR3 contains 13 residues. The chain's CDR3 is CASSFSVGSPLHF. CDR3 coding DNA: TGTGCCAGTAGTTTCTCAGTGGGCTCACCCCTCCACTTT.

This CDR3 is CASSWTHEQYF. The CDR3 DNA reads TGTGCCAGCAGTTGGACCCACGAGCAGTACTTC. The V gene is TRBV6-2 or TRBV6-3, the J gene TRBJ2-7; D call uncertain. CDR3 length equals 11 residues. CDR1 MNHEY and CDR2 SVGEGT come from the germline V gene. V was shortened by 4 bases and J by 5 bases, with 6 bases between the two germline ends.

The rearrangement joins TRBV18 to TRBJ1-1; possibly TRBD1 for D (6 bases). The CDR3 sequence is 16 residues long. Germline values: CDR1 KGHSH, CDR2 LQKENI. V lost 3 bases to trimming and J lost 1 base, with 15 bases between them. The DNA of the CDR3 is TGTGCCAGCTCACCCCCGGGCGGGACACCGAACACTGAAGCTTTCTTT. It encodes CASSPPGGTPNTEAFF.

The V and J genes are TRBV18 and TRBJ2-1; D gene uncertain. CDR3 size: 11 residues. Germline V CDR1 and CDR2: KGHSH, LQKENI. V shed 8 bases and J shed 5 bases, with 7 bases lying between them. Here the CDR3 reads CASRLDNEQFF. Here the CDR3 DNA reads TGTGCCAGCCGACTGGACAATGAGCAGTTCTTC. The full variable domain, completed using reference TRBV18 and TRBJ2-1, is NAGVMQNPRHLVRRRGQEARLRCSPMKGHSHVYWYRQLPEEGLKFMVYLQKENIIDESGMPKERFSAEFPKEGPSILRIQQVVRGDSAAYFCASRLDNEQFFGPGTRLTVL.

The CDR3 sequence: CASSQEEGRTEKLFF. CDR3 in DNA: TGCGCCAGCAGCCAAGAAGAGGGAAGGACTGAAAAACTGTTTTTT. The chain uses TRBV4-1 and TRBJ1-4; the D is unclear. This CDR3 is built from 15 residues. The ends were cut back, 0 bases at V and 7 bases at J, with 12 bases in the middle. In germline, CDR1 is MGHRA, CDR2 YSYEKL.

The gene calls are TRBV14 and TRBJ1-3; D is unclear. CDR1 SGHDN and CDR2 FVKESK come from the germline V gene. The V and J ends lost 0 bases and 0 bases respectively, with 15 bases between them. This CDR3 comprises 18 residues. CDR3 bases: TGTGCCAGCAGCCAAGATCTAATAGGGAGTTTCTCTGGAAACACCATATATTTT. Amino acid sequence: CASSQDLIGSFSGNTIYF.

The rearrangement uses TRBV5-4 and TRBJ2-5; D unclear. V lost 0 bases and J lost 1, with 7 bases in between. Looked up from germline, CDR1 is SGHNT and CDR2 is YYREEE (reference sequence). The CDR3 covers 14 residues. CDR3 coding DNA: TGTGCCAGCAGCTTGGCGGCAGGCCAAGAGACCCAGTACTTC. Translated: CASSLAAGQETQYF.

V usage is TRBV18 and J usage is TRBJ2-3; a possible D gene is TRBD1 (5 bases). The CDR3 has 15 amino acids. CDR1 is KGHSH, CDR2 LQKENI, per germline. Trimming took off 4 bases at V and 0 bases at J, with 11 bases between the two ends. The CDR3 region is CASSRRTTSTDTQYF. The CDR3 DNA is TGTGCCAGCTCACGAAGGACAACTAGCACAGATACGCAGTATTTT.

V is TRBV27 and J is TRBJ2-1, with unresolved D. This CDR3 comprises 16 residues. The V gene lost 3 bases and the J gene lost 0 bases, with 12 bases spanning the gap. Germline loops: CDR1 MNHEY, CDR2 SMNVEV (reference sequence). Here the CDR3 DNA reads TGTGCCAGCAGTTTTTCGGGCGCCTCCTCCTACAATGAGCAGTTCTTC. Its translation is CASSFSGASSYNEQFF.

The chain is built from TRBV18 and TRBJ1-4, with D perhaps TRBD1 (5 bases). CDR1 KGHSH and CDR2 LQKENI come from the germline V gene. The V and J ends lost 5 bases and 5 bases respectively, with 15 bases between them. The length of the CDR3 is 15 residues. CDR3 bases: TGTGCCAGCTCATTCAGACAGCGGGGCAATGAAAAACTGTTTTTT. This gives the protein CASSFRQRGNEKLFF.

The rearrangement links TRBV30 to TRBJ2-7, with TRBD2 matching over 10 bases. This CDR3 spans 14 amino acids. After removal of 6 bases from V and 0 bases from J, the junction contained 5 bases not matched to a gene. Germline CDR1 GTSNPN, CDR2 SVGIG (reference sequence). CDR3: CACKLAGSSYEQYF. The CDR3 region has the DNA TGTGCCTGTAAACTAGCGGGAAGCTCCTACGAGCAGTACTTC.

This chain joins TRBV4-1 and TRBJ2-5, with D maybe TRBD1 (6 bases). V dropped 4 bases and J dropped 4 bases, with 19 bases sitting between them. The CDR3 loop spans 16 amino acids. The germline V gene encodes CDR1 MGHRA and CDR2 YSYEKL. The DNA for the CDR3 is TGCGCCAGCAGCCGTAGGGACATGGGGTCCTCAGAGACCCAGTACTTC. Translated: CASSRRDMGSSETQYF.

This clone was observed a few times. V and J are TRBV19 and TRBJ1-1; 8 bases line up with TRBD1. Germline loops: CDR1 LNHDA, CDR2 SQIVND (reference sequence). The J segment lost 0 bases and the V segment lost 5 bases, leaving 8 bases of the junction unmatched. The CDR3 has 16 amino acids. In DNA, the CDR3 is TGTGCCAGTAGTCCACAGGGGGGACGGATGAACACTGAAGCTTTCTTT. It codes for CASSPQGGRMNTEAFF.

This clone was observed a handful of times. This chain connects TRBV4-2 to TRBJ2-6; D is uncertain. Germline CDR1 and CDR2: LGHNA and YNFKEQ. There are 16 residues in the CDR3. V gave up 0 bases and J gave up 0 bases, with 6 bases separating them. This CDR3 is CASSQDTNSGANVLTF. The DNA of the CDR3 is TGTGCCAGCAGCCAAGATACAAACTCTGGGGCCAACGTCCTGACTTTC.

This chain connects TRBV19 to TRBJ1-2; 9 bases align to TRBD1. Germline V gene lookup returns CDR1 LNHDA and CDR2 SQIVND (reference sequence). Trimming took 7 bases from V and 5 from J; bases not matched to a gene: 11. This CDR3 has 15 residues. The CDR3 sequence is CASNGPGQGSYGYTF. For the CDR3, the DNA is TGTGCCAGTAACGGCCCGGGACAGGGATCATATGGCTACACCTTC.

This chain uses TRBV30 with TRBJ2-1, with 9 bases that match TRBD2. The CDR3 runs 15 residues. The J segment lost 6 bases and the V segment lost 1 base, leaving 7 bases of the junction unmatched. In germline, CDR1 is GTSNPN, CDR2 SVGIG (reference sequence). This CDR3 reads CAWSGGGALSNEQFF. The CDR3 DNA reads as TGTGCCTGGAGTGGCGGGGGGGCTCTGAGCAATGAGCAGTTCTTC.

The chain joins TRBV19 to TRBJ1-5, with 8 bases fitting TRBD1. After removal of 4 bases from V and 5 bases from J, the junction contained 13 bases not matched to a gene. The V gene's germline CDR1 is LNHDA and CDR2 SQIVND (reference sequence). This CDR3 region has 17 residues. The CDR3, as DNA: TGTGCCAGTAGTACCCGGACAGGGCGCCGCTCTCATCAGCCCCAGCATTTT. It translates to CASSTRTGRRSHQPQHF. Full variable domain (rest looked up from reference TRBV19 and TRBJ1-5): DGGITQSPKYLFRKEGQNVTLSCEQNLNHDAMYWYRQDPGQGLRLIYYSQIVNDFQKGDIAEGYSVSREKKESFPLTVTSAQKNPTAFYLCASSTRTGRRSHQPQHFGDGTRLSIL.

This clone showed up just once. The chain combines TRBV20-1 with TRBJ1-1; the D is unclear. Germline CDR1 and CDR2: DFQATT and SNEGSKA (reference sequence). V lost 6 bases and J lost 1, with 6 bases in between. The CDR3 sequence is 11 residues long. CDR3 sequence: CSASGNTEAFF. The CDR3 DNA reads as TGCAGTGCGAGCGGGAACACTGAAGCTTTCTTT.

The V and J genes are TRBV2 and TRBJ1-1; D is ambiguous. The CDR3 has 10 amino acids. CDR1 and CDR2 (germline): SNHLY, FYNNEI. V lost 6 bases and J lost 3, with 2 bases in between. The CDR3 sequence is CASSYTEAFF. The CDR3 DNA reads as TGTGCCAGCAGCTACACTGAAGCTTTCTTT.

This chain links TRBV9 with TRBJ1-1; D perhaps matches TRBD1 (6 bases). The CDR3 has 13 residues. In germline, CDR1 is SGDLS, CDR2 YYNGEE. Trimming cost V 0 bases and J 8 bases, with 11 bases left between them. DNA of the CDR3: TGTGCCAGCAGCGTAGGGCCCCAGGGGGAAGCTTTCTTT. This sequence encodes CASSVGPQGEAFF.

The chain couples TRBV28 to TRBJ1-5, with TRBD1 as a possible D gene (5 bases). Between the trimmed V and J ends, which lost 2 bases and 9 bases, there was a span of 26 bases. The CDR3 spans 18 residues. Germline values: CDR1 MDHEN, CDR2 SYDVKM. The chain's CDR3 is CASSLLSTGKGFLGPQHF. The DNA of the CDR3 is TGTGCCAGCAGTTTACTCAGCACAGGAAAGGGGTTCTTGGGGCCCCAGCATTTT.

The CDR3 sequence is CASSTFGEGSYEQYF. The CDR3 DNA sequence: TGTGCCAGCAGTACATTCGGGGAGGGCTCCTACGAGCAGTACTTC. The chain employs TRBV27 and TRBJ2-7, with 7 bases aligning to TRBD2. Germline V CDR1 and CDR2: MNHEY, SMNVEV (reference sequence). V lost 5 bases, J lost 0 bases, and 7 bases stayed unmatched. The CDR3 spans 15 residues.

The gene calls are TRBV5-3 and TRBJ2-7; maybe TRBD1 (5 bases). TRBV5-3 is labeled an ORF, and its function is uncertain. Trimming removed 8 bases from V and 3 bases from J, with 30 bases in between. The CDR3 spans 18 residues. The CDR3 DNA is TGTGCCAGTGTCGGTCGTCAGGGAATTTTCACCCCCCTCTACGAGCAGTACTTC. This codes for CASVGRQGIFTPLYEQYF.

The chain combines TRBV19 with TRBJ1-2; D ambiguous. The CDR3 is 12 residues long. V gave up 5 bases and J gave up 9 bases, with 13 bases separating them. Per germline, CDR1 LNHDA and CDR2 SQIVND (reference sequence). The CDR3 here is CASSAGMWSYTF. The CDR3 DNA is TGTGCCAGTAGTGCTGGGATGTGGAGCTACACCTTC. The whole variable domain, remainder taken from reference TRBV19 and TRBJ1-2, is DGGITQSPKYLFRKEGQNVTLSCEQNLNHDAMYWYRQDPGQGLRLIYYSQIVNDFQKGDIAEGYSVSREKKESFPLTVTSAQKNPTAFYLCASSAGMWSYTFGSGTRLTVV.

This clone appeared once. The V and J genes are TRBV6-5 and TRBJ2-3, with D maybe TRBD1 (5 bases). The CDR3 extends over 15 amino acids. The V and J ends lost 4 bases and 4 bases respectively, with 15 bases between them. Germline CDR1 reads MNHEY; CDR2 reads SVGAGI. The CDR3 region is CASSWLDKGPDTQYF. Written as DNA, the CDR3 is TGTGCCAGCAGTTGGCTGGACAAGGGCCCAGATACGCAGTATTTT.

This chain's CDR3 is CASSQEPGQGAGDTQYF. CDR3 DNA sequence: TGCGCCAGCAGCCAAGAACCTGGACAGGGGGCAGGGGATACGCAGTATTTT. The chain is built from TRBV4-3 and TRBJ2-3, with 11 bases identical to TRBD1. CDR3 length: 17 residues. Germline V gene sequence: CDR1 LGHNA, CDR2 YSLEER. V lost 0 bases to trimming and J lost 6 bases; unmatched junction nucleotides: 8.

This clone was seen a single time. J is TRBJ1-6 and V is TRBV30; D not certain. V lost 5 bases, J lost 4 bases, and 12 bases lay in between. Germline CDR1 reads GTSNPN; CDR2 reads SVGIG (reference sequence). The CDR3 sequence is 14 residues long. The CDR3 sequence is CAWSPDGYNSPLHF. The CDR3 DNA is TGTGCCTGGTCCCCGGACGGATATAATTCACCCCTCCACTTT.